This TCR beta chain was retrieved from a study of shared clonotypes between healthy human individuals (TCRdb year 2020). Regarding the research as a whole: Two women and a few men aged 18 to 49 years were included in the cohort. For each donor, CD4 naive and CD4 memory were each run on three plates, CD8 naive on two plates, and CD8 memory on one plate. To estimate repertoire size and how much clonotypes are shared between individuals, the study performed deep sequencing of blood TCR repertoires from a few healthy adults. Libraries were prepared and TCR repertoires were sequenced by different laboratories using diverse techniques, in order to increase sequencing depth and limit assay-specific biases. Per donor, leukapheresis produced somewhere between about 0.8 and 9 billion PBMCs.

Trimming costs V 2 bases and J 0 bases, and their ends lie 7 bases apart. The germline V gene sets CDR1 to SGHRS and CDR2 to YFSETQ. Including cysteine and phenylalanine, the CDR3 has 14 amino acids. CDR3 DNA is the only sequence kept; it has 42 bases, read in frame from the first base. Using the deep immunoSEQ assay, multiplex PCR amplified TCR CDR3 regions from genomic DNA. Genomic DNA extracted from each cell subset was distributed evenly over all wells of several immunoSEQ 96-well plates, and each plate served as one replicate. For sorted subsets, 200 to 250 ng of genomic DNA, equivalent to 25,000 to 35,000 T cell genomes, went into each replicate PCR. Purified libraries were quantified with a Qubit 3.0 fluorometer, sized on a Bioanalyzer 2100, and re-quantified with the KAPA Library Quantification kit. Each immunoSEQ 96-well plate was sequenced on its own single-read 150-cycle Illumina NextSeq 550 flow cell. In the original analysis: The immunoSEQ output contained only junctional sequences without quality scores, so filtering could not match that applied to full-length reads. To assign V/J genes and CDR3, sequences were annotated using PyIR, a Python wrapper for IgBLAST v1.9, with IMGT germline references. Reads were filtered out if the reads had weak V/J assignments (E-value above 1e-6), no CDR3, stop codons, out-of-frame junctions, or ambiguous translated residues. V3J clonotypes were defined as sequences sharing the same inferred V gene, J gene, and CDR3 amino acid sequence. Percentage overlap between repertoires was computed as shared unique clonotypes divided by the size of the smaller repertoire. Repertoire richness was assessed with RTK rarefaction, the Chao1 estimator, and Recon v2.1 estimates of unobserved clonotypes. For all TCRbeta clonotypes obtained by the gDNA method from a few donors, generation probabilities were computed with OLGA. TCRdb took this table from immuneACCESS and kept in-frame rearrangements with V and J called. Such tables lack part of the clones; where checked against another copy, unresolved V genes explain under half of the gap, and the rest is unexplained. From that table come the V and J calls and clone size; the DNA was used to work out D and trimming. The sample records hundreds of thousands of clones, 97% of which are singletons. The top ten hold approximately 0.057% of the sample.

Beyond this particular receptor, the publication reports: Sharing across several donors was observed for about 5% of naive CD4, about 3.2% of naive CD8, about 2.3% of memory CD4, and around 0.4% of memory CD8 clonotypes. Pairwise subsampling led to the expectation that sequencing depth would affect the degree of clonotype sharing among donors. Even with the large sequencing depth, rarefaction of the sorted-subset datasets indicated that sequencing was incomplete. The small number of donors limited the genetic and exposure-history diversity represented. Compared with non-shared clonotypes, the clonotypes found in all four sorted-subset donors had higher generation probabilities. Only blood was sampled, and tissue TCR repertoires likely differ from those in blood. Naive subsets generally had larger estimated clonotype richness than memory subsets did.

The donors were healthy, HIV-negative adults who had no recently reported acute infections or vaccinations. Every donor was a Caucasian adult living in Nashville, Tennessee, USA. Magnetic negative selection was used to enrich CD4+ T cells, after which naive cells were positively selected on CD45RA and the negative fraction became the memory subset. Blood was collected by leukapheresis, and PBMCs were isolated by Ficoll-Histopaque density gradient centrifugation and then cryopreserved in liquid nitrogen vapor phase. Analytical flow cytometry was used to check the purity and quantity of every magnetically sorted T cell population. Genomic DNA was isolated from every sorted fraction and measured by UV absorbance on a Nanodrop 2000c. A remark on this clone: The antigen it recognizes is unknown. Per-nucleotide qualities are absent, and no much larger clonotype sits a single base away.

The sequence was obtained from a woman in her 30s in good health. Sequences were obtained from naive CD4+ T cells sorted from blood. Reading the label with the study, this specimen's cell subset or site is: CD45RA+ positively selected. The sequence links TRBV5-1 to TRBJ2-3; the D gene is perhaps TRBD1 or TRBD2, each of them matching over 5 bases. The sequenced DNA: TGCGCCAGCAGCTTCTGGGGGAGCACAGATACGCAGTATTTT. This is translated as CASSFWGSTDTQYF.